A selection of T cell receptor beta chains follows, all from one sample in a study of T cells in Graves' hyperthyroidism and ophthalmopathy. MiXCR, applied by TCRdb to the multiplex PCR reads, yields one record per CDR3 protein. Altogether around 520,000 distinct CDR3 sequences are present, 12% to 15% being singletons, with the ten largest covering about 15%. The sample comprised blood. These TCRs come from a woman in her forties with Graves' hyperthyroidism. CDR3s include the opening cysteine and the closing phenylalanine or tryptophan. D genes are given only for firm matches.

>TRBV20-1|-|TRBJ2-1
CSARNPSGNEQFF
>TRBV19|-|TRBJ1-2
CASSWTDYGYIF
>TRBV3-1|-|TRBJ2-5
CASSQGGGGETQYF
>TRBV12-3/TRBV12-4|TRBD1|TRBJ1-2
CASSDTGEGYTF
>TRBV9|-|TRBJ2-2
CASSVLGSNTGELFF
>TRBV6-1|TRBD2|TRBJ2-2
CASSGLAGNTGELFF
>TRBV27|TRBD1|TRBJ2-5
CASSLTQGVQYF
>TRBV9|TRBD2|TRBJ2-2
CASSVVAGATTGELFF
>TRBV30|TRBD1|TRBJ2-1
CAWSRAGGLNEQFF
>TRBV6-1|-|TRBJ2-7
CASSESTYEQYF
>TRBV7-2|TRBD2|TRBJ2-3
CASSSGTTTDTQYF
>TRBV6-1|-|TRBJ2-5
CASSPQVREWTQYF
>TRBV28|TRBD1|TRBJ2-1
CASSQGGAVNEQFF
>TRBV4-2|TRBD2|TRBJ2-3
CASSQGWIAGGVGTDTQYF
>TRBV20-1|-|TRBJ1-4
CSASSRNEKLFF
>TRBV5-5|TRBD2|TRBJ2-5
CASSSLAGSFQETQYF
>TRBV28|-|TRBJ1-2
CASSSVYGYTF
>TRBV3-1|TRBD2|TRBJ2-7
CASSQDRAGGREQYF
>TRBV19|TRBD1|TRBJ1-5
CASSILDREGQPQHF
>TRBV20-1|TRBD2|TRBJ2-5
CSARVNGGGGETQYF
>TRBV12-3/TRBV12-4|TRBD2|TRBJ2-1
CASSLGLRNEQFF
>TRBV7-9|-|TRBJ2-2
CASSLSTGSNTGELFF
>TRBV11-2|TRBD2|TRBJ2-7
CASSLEAGPSSYEQYF
>TRBV7-8|-|TRBJ1-1
CASSLNRIGYTEAFF
>TRBV28|TRBD1|TRBJ1-5
CASSLSPGTGDSNQPQHF
>TRBV7-3|TRBD2|TRBJ2-1
CASSTETSGRQFF
>TRBV28|-|TRBJ1-4
CASSRTVATNEKLFF
>TRBV3-1|-|TRBJ2-1
CASSQVALNEQFF
>TRBV3-1|TRBD2|TRBJ2-7
CASSQDAASGLSYEQYF
>TRBV6-1|-|TRBJ1-1
CASSEDPNTEAFF
>TRBV5-1|TRBD2|TRBJ2-2
CASSLVASGSIPGELFF
>TRBV19|-|TRBJ2-6
CASSPQVGANVLTF
>TRBV7-9|-|TRBJ1-5
CASSLGGDFQPQHF
>TRBV18|-|TRBJ2-5
CASSPPVGSRERETQYF